This T cell receptor (beta chain) is drawn from a study of cytomegalovirus exposure and HLA in healthy donors. Use of 60 Vbeta and 13 Jbeta primers characterized the PCR. This table comes from immunoSEQ multiplex PCR, and its TCRdb copy is limited to in-frame clones, with some not included. The repertoire holds over 120,000 clones, with approximately 80% as singletons. Trimming removed 1 base at V and 6 bases at J, with 7 bases between. Germline lookup yields CDR1 SGHVS and CDR2 FQNEAQ. The CDR3 runs to 13 residues. Material for sequencing was PBMCs. This receptor was obtained from a man aged 50 or older in good health and CMV-seronegative. The genes are TRBV7-8 and TRBJ2-4; D possibly corresponds to TRBD1 (6 bases). CDR3 in DNA: TGTGCCAGCAGCTTAGGGACAGTAAACATTCAGTACTTC. Translating gives CASSLGTVNIQYF. The whole variable domain, filled in from reference TRBV7-8 and TRBJ2-4, reads GAGVSQSPRYKVAKRGQDVALRCDPISGHVSLFWYQQALGQGPEFLTYFQNEAQLDKSGLPSDRFFAERPEGSVSTLKIQRTQQEDSAVYLCASSLGTVNIQYFGAGTRLSVL.